Listed below are T cell receptor beta chains from one sample, sequenced in a study of early T cells in non-severe SARS-CoV-2 infection. TCRdb re-analysed the 5' RACE reads in MiXCR, keeping a single row per CDR3 protein. The sample carries some 77,000 distinct CDR3 sequences, approximately 16% recorded once. The sample taken for sequencing was whole blood. The receptors derive from an adult who was a healthcare worker with PCR-confirmed SARS-CoV-2 infection or an uninfected control (not recorded which). Both conserved end residues are part of each CDR3. A D gene is named only where the DNA matches it firmly. Only some rows state a clone size, as once, few, many or a class for expanded clones.

cdr3_nt cdr3_aa d_call v_call clone_size j_call
TGTGCCAGTAGTTATGGACAGGGGGTTCAGCCCCAGCATTTT CASSYGQGVQPQHF TRBD1 TRBV19 NA TRBJ1-5
TGTGCCAGCAGCCCCGGGACTAGCGGTGGGGATGAGCAGTTCTTC CASSPGTSGGDEQFF TRBD2 TRBV7-9 many TRBJ2-1
TGCGCCAGCAGCCAAGCGGACAGGGGAATAGAGACCCAGTACTTC CASSQADRGIETQYF TRBD1 TRBV4-1 few TRBJ2-5
TGTGCCAGCAGCCGAGCGACAGGGACTAGCTCCTACAATGAGCAGTTCTTC CASSRATGTSSYNEQFF NA TRBV4-2 few TRBJ2-1
TGCAGTGCTGGGCGGGCCGTTCTGGGGGGACAAGAGACCCAGTACTTC CSAGRAVLGGQETQYF NA TRBV20-1 many TRBJ2-5
TGTGCCACCAGTAAACCTTCCTACAATGAGCAGTTCTTC CATSKPSYNEQFF NA TRBV24-1 NA TRBJ2-1
TGCGCCAGCAGCTCAGACCGGGACTTATACGAGCAGTACTTC CASSSDRDLYEQYF NA TRBV5-1 few TRBJ2-7
TGTGCCAGCGGCACCGGTTTGAGGGGGGCCGAATACTTC CASGTGLRGAEYF NA TRBV12-3/TRBV12-4 many TRBJ2-5
TGTGCCAGCAGCTCGCCGCCGGGACACTTCGATACGCAGTATTTT CASSSPPGHFDTQYF NA TRBV11-3 NA TRBJ2-3
TGTGCCAGCAGCTCTCGGACAACGCCACTAGAGCAGTACTTC CASSSRTTPLEQYF NA TRBV5-5 NA TRBJ2-7
TGTGCCAGCAGCTTCGTACAAGAGACCCAGTACTTC CASSFVQETQYF NA TRBV5-6 few TRBJ2-5
TGTGCCAGCAGTGAACTTCCAGGTGGGGCGGTTCAGTATTTT CASSELPGGAVQYF NA TRBV6-1 few TRBJ2-3
TGCAGTACAGGGGCCGGTGACACTGAAGCTTTCTTT CSTGAGDTEAFF TRBD1 TRBV29-1 NA TRBJ1-1
TGCAGCGTTGAAGATCCCGGGACCCCAAGGCGCGAGCAGTACTTC CSVEDPGTPRREQYF NA TRBV29-1 NA TRBJ2-7
TGTGCCAGCAGTTTAGGGCAGAGCCAAACTAGCACAGATACGCAGTATTTT CASSLGQSQTSTDTQYF NA TRBV12-3/TRBV12-4 few TRBJ2-3
TGTGCCAGCAGCCCTAGCGGCGTTGAAGCTTTCTTT CASSPSGVEAFF NA TRBV5-4 few TRBJ1-1
TGTGCCAGCAGCTTAGCTGCTTCCTATGGCTACACCTTC CASSLAASYGYTF NA TRBV11-2 NA TRBJ1-2
TGTGCCAGCAGCCCAGCAGGGGTCCAGGCCGGGGAGCTGTTTTTT CASSPAGVQAGELFF NA TRBV11-3 NA TRBJ2-2
TGTGCCAGCAGTTTAGAACACCCCGGCTACGAGCAGTACTTC CASSLEHPGYEQYF NA TRBV28 NA TRBJ2-7
TGTGCCAGCAGCCGCTTGAACGAGGGGTACAATGAGCAGTTCTTC CASSRLNEGYNEQFF NA TRBV7-9 NA TRBJ2-1
TGTGCCAGCAGCAAGGGGCCGCGATACGAGCAGTACTTC CASSKGPRYEQYF NA TRBV6-5 NA TRBJ2-7
TGTGCCACCAGTGATACAGTCAATGAGCAGTTCTTC CATSDTVNEQFF NA TRBV24-1 many TRBJ2-1
TGTGCCAGCAGCCCAACGGGACGGCTCCGTGGGTACTTC CASSPTGRLRGYF NA TRBV11-2 NA TRBJ2-5
TGCAGTGCTAGACCGACAGGGTCCCCAAGAAAACTGTTTTTT CSARPTGSPRKLFF TRBD1 TRBV20-1 NA TRBJ1-4
TGTGCCAGCAGCTTACCGGGAATGTCTGAGCAGTACTTC CASSLPGMSEQYF NA TRBV7-9 NA TRBJ2-7
TGTGCCAGCAGCCCAAGCTACCAGAACACTGAAGCTTTCTTT CASSPSYQNTEAFF NA TRBV5-4 few TRBJ1-1
TGTGCCAGCAGCCAAGGGAACAGCCTATATGGCAATGAGCAGTTCTTC CASSQGNSLYGNEQFF NA TRBV4-2 NA TRBJ2-1
TGTGCCAGCAGCCCCTCAGGGGGCAATCAGCCCCAGCATTTT CASSPSGGNQPQHF NA TRBV7-3 many TRBJ1-5
TGTGCCAGCAGTTTGACAGGGGAATTCTCCTACAATGAGCAGTTCTTC CASSLTGEFSYNEQFF TRBD1 TRBV6-5 NA TRBJ2-1
TGCAGTGCTCCGGACGGACCTGGAAACACCATATATTTT CSAPDGPGNTIYF NA TRBV20-1 NA TRBJ1-3
TGCAGTGCTAGAGATAGCGGGAGGGCCTCCTACGAGCAGTACTTC CSARDSGRASYEQYF TRBD2 TRBV20-1 many TRBJ2-7
TGTGCCAGCAGCCCCCCCCCCAGCGGGTCGGGAAAACTGTTTTTT CASSPPPSGSGKLFF NA TRBV7-2 NA TRBJ1-4
TGTGCCAGCAGCCCGATGAGGGGGGGCGGGGAGCTGTTTTTT CASSPMRGGGELFF NA TRBV2 NA TRBJ2-2
TGTGCCAGCAAAACCAGACTGGGACGCACAGATACGCAGTATTTT CASKTRLGRTDTQYF NA TRBV2 NA TRBJ2-3
TGTGCCAGCAGTCCAGCGCAGGGAAATAATTCACCCCTCCACTTT CASSPAQGNNSPLHF NA TRBV28 NA TRBJ1-6
TGTGCCAGCAGCAAGGAGCCTAGCAGTGAGCAGTTCTTC CASSKEPSSEQFF NA TRBV5-4 NA TRBJ2-1
TGTGCCAGCCGAACCTCTGGGGCAGATACGCAGTATTTT CASRTSGADTQYF NA TRBV28 few TRBJ2-3
TGTGCCAGCAGCTTAGGATCCAACACCGGGGAGCTGTTTTTT CASSLGSNTGELFF NA TRBV7-6 many TRBJ2-2
TGTGCCAGCAGCTTCCTACAGGGGGTCCAAGAGACCCAGTACTTC CASSFLQGVQETQYF TRBD1 TRBV11-2 NA TRBJ2-5
TGTGCCAGCAGTTCGATAAGCGATCAGCCCCAGCATTTT CASSSISDQPQHF NA TRBV6-5 few TRBJ1-5
TGCAGTGCTAGAGATCCTGGACTAGCCTACGAGCAGTACTTC CSARDPGLAYEQYF TRBD2 TRBV20-1 NA TRBJ2-7
TGCGCCAGCAGTGAACCAGGGACTGGTTCCTACAATGAGCAGTTCTTC CASSEPGTGSYNEQFF NA TRBV10-2 NA TRBJ2-1
TGTGCCAGCAGCTTATTTAACTACGAGCAGTACTTC CASSLFNYEQYF NA TRBV7-2 NA TRBJ2-7
TGTGCCAGCAGACGATGGATGGGGGGGCAGAACACTGAAGCTTTCTTT CASRRWMGGQNTEAFF NA TRBV27 NA TRBJ1-1
TGTGCCAGCATTAGAGCGGGATTAGAGACCCAGTACTTC CASIRAGLETQYF TRBD2 TRBV25-1 few TRBJ2-5
TGTGCCAGCAGCTTGACAGGGATGAGCAGTGAGCAGTTCTTC CASSLTGMSSEQFF TRBD1 TRBV7-6 few TRBJ2-1
TGTGCCTCCCGGGACGGTCATAATGAAAAACTGTTTTTT CASRDGHNEKLFF NA TRBV10-3 once TRBJ1-4
TGTGCCAGCAGCTACGGGGTTGGGGACAGGGGTTTGCGGAACACTGAAGCTTTCTTT CASSYGVGDRGLRNTEAFF TRBD1 TRBV7-3 few TRBJ1-1
TGTGCCAGCAACTTAGGGGGACGGTGGTCCTCCTACGAGCAGTACTTC CASNLGGRWSSYEQYF NA TRBV12-3/TRBV12-4 NA TRBJ2-7
TGTGCCAGCAGCCCTAGAGCGAACACCGGGGAGCTGTTTTTT CASSPRANTGELFF NA TRBV7-3 NA TRBJ2-2
TGCGCCAGCAGCCAAGCGTGGCACGGGAGCACTGAAGCTTTCTTT CASSQAWHGSTEAFF NA TRBV4-1 NA TRBJ1-1
TGCAGTGCTCTCCCGGGCCTAGATCTGAATGAGCAGTTCTTC CSALPGLDLNEQFF NA TRBV20-1 NA TRBJ2-1
TGTGCCAGCAGCGTAGACCGGGGCTCCTTGATCTACACCTTC CASSVDRGSLIYTF NA TRBV9 NA TRBJ1-2
TGTGCCAGCAGCTTGGGCCGCGATCCGTACCAAGAGACCCAGTACTTC CASSLGRDPYQETQYF NA TRBV7-3 few TRBJ2-5
TGTGCCAGCAGTTTAGCGGTCGGCTACAATGAGCAGTTCTTC CASSLAVGYNEQFF NA TRBV12-3/TRBV12-4 few TRBJ2-1
TGCGCCAGCAGCTTTGGAGACAGGGACACAGATACGCAGTATTTT CASSFGDRDTDTQYF TRBD1 TRBV5-1 few TRBJ2-3
TGTGCCAGCAGCATCCGGGCCTTCAATTCACCCCTCCACTTT CASSIRAFNSPLHF NA TRBV3-1 few TRBJ1-6
TGCGCCAGCAGCCAGACAGGGTACTTC CASSQTGYF NA TRBV4-1 few TRBJ2-7